Listed here are 23 T cell receptor beta chains from one sample, sequenced in a study of post-analysis software for immune sequencing data. These receptors are not linked to any known antigen. Study-wide results and limits: Included in a set of five TRBV segments more frequent in patients than controls were TRBV5-6, TRBV5-1 and TRBV20-1.

TCR beta cDNA libraries had unique molecular identifiers. TCRdb processed the PCR reads anew with MiXCR; each CDR3 protein has one entry. The data show hundreds of thousands of distinct CDR3 sequences, approximately 59% seen once. What was sequenced was blood. The receptor source for this set is a girl aged 2 to 9 with multiple sclerosis.

The rearrangement uses TRBV12-3 or TRBV12-4 and TRBJ2-3; D is possibly TRBD1 (6 bases). V lost 5 bases and J 0 bases, leaving 12 bases between the germline ends. The CDR3 totals 15 residues. The CDR3 region is CASSRRGGSTDTQYF. CDR3 bases: TGTGCCAGCAGTCGACGTGGGGGCAGCACAGATACGCAGTATTTT.

Points on this clonotype: At one of its ends the junction is not consistent with the germline gene, which may arise from a read error. J is TRBJ2-4 and V is TRBV20-1, with D uncertain. The length of the CDR3 is 14 residues. Germline V gives CDR1 DFQATT, CDR2 SNEGSKA (reference sequence). The CDR3 DNA sequence: TGCAGTGCTGGAGATCAAAGCGTTCTAAACATTCAGTACTTC. Protein: CSAGDQSVLNIQYF.

The genes are TRBV20-1 and TRBJ2-7; D unresolved. CDR3 length: 11 amino acids. Trimming pared 2 bases from V and 5 bases from J, leaving 7 bases between. Per the germline V gene, CDR1 is DFQATT and CDR2 is SNEGSKA (reference sequence). The CDR3 region is CSARSVDEQYF. The CDR3 nucleotides read TGCAGTGCTAGATCCGTTGACGAGCAGTACTTC.

This clonotype was seen a few times. This chain uses TRBV10-1 with TRBJ2-5; TRBD1 matches 12 bases. Trimming at V came to 0 bases and at J to 5 bases, leaving 7 bases not matched to a gene. Germline V gives CDR1 WNHNN, CDR2 SYGVQD (reference sequence). This CDR3 has 17 residues. Written as DNA, the CDR3 is TGCGCCAGCAGTGAGTCCCCCGGGACAGGGGGCGTGGAGACCCAGTACTTC. It specifies CASSESPGTGGVETQYF.

The chain is built from TRBV12-3 or TRBV12-4 and TRBJ2-7, with TRBD2 matching over 10 bases. This CDR3 contains 12 residues. V lost 6 bases and J lost 6; bases outside the gene matches: 2. As DNA, the CDR3 is TGTGCCAGCAGACTAGCGGGACGCGAGCAGTACTTC. This sequence encodes CASRLAGREQYF.

The chain carries TRBV5-1 and TRBJ2-1; 9 nucleotides agree with TRBD2. The CDR3 is 16 amino acids. Looked up from germline, CDR1 is SGHRS and CDR2 is YFSETQ. The junction had 3 bases not matched to a gene; V was cut back by 0 bases and J by 2 bases. CDR3 sequence reads: CASSLDGGGAYNEQFF. CDR3 nucleotides: TGCGCCAGCAGCTTGGACGGCGGGGGGGCCTACAATGAGCAGTTCTTC.

This clonotype was observed a few times. The chain joins TRBV7-9 to TRBJ2-7; the D gene is possibly TRBD1 (5 bases). Germline-derived CDR1 and CDR2 are SEHNR and FQNEAQ (reference sequence). V lost 5 bases, J lost 4 bases, and 15 bases lay in between. This CDR3 spans 14 amino acids. CDR3 sequence (DNA): TGTGCCAGCAGCCTCCTGACAGCTGGGTACGAGCAGTACTTC. Residues: CASSLLTAGYEQYF.

With regard to this clonotype: A junction boundary mismatches the germline segment, possibly from a read error. The chain couples TRBV5-1 to TRBJ2-1; D is perhaps TRBD1 or TRBD2 (5 bases each). There are 15 residues in the CDR3. The germline gives CDR1 SGHRS, CDR2 YFSETQ. The CDR3 here is CTSSPTGDPLDEQFF. CDR3 coding DNA: TGCACCAGCAGCCCCACCGGGGACCCCTTGGATGAGCAGTTCTTC. Variable domain in full (rest from reference TRBV5-1 and TRBJ2-1): KAGVTQTPRYLIKTRGQQVTLSCSPISGHRSVSWYQQTPGQGLQFLFEYFSETQRNKGNFPGRFSGRQFSNSRSEMNVSTLELGDSALYLCTSSPTGDPLDEQFFGPGTRLTVL.

This clonotype has just one count. V and J are TRBV6-1 and TRBJ1-6, with 7 positions matching TRBD1. The CDR3 length is 18 residues. Germline V gene data show CDR1 as MNHNS and CDR2 as SASEGT. Trimming took 7 bases from V and 3 from J; bases not matched to a gene: 15. CDR3 coding DNA: TGTGCCAGCATCCGGGTCTTACAGGGGCAGAACTATAATTCACCCCTCCACTTT. Protein sequence: CASIRVLQGQNYNSPLHF.

V is TRBV12-3 or TRBV12-4 and J is TRBJ2-1; 7 positions agree with TRBD1. The trim removed 6 bases at V and 2 bases at J, leaving 7 bases unmatched. This CDR3 is 15 amino acids long. The CDR3: CASSNTGVPYNEQFF. The CDR3 DNA is TGTGCCAGCAGCAATACAGGGGTTCCCTACAATGAGCAGTTCTTC.

The chain combines TRBV10-3 with TRBJ1-3, with a possible D match to TRBD1 (5 bases). The length of the CDR3 is 16 residues. Germline-derived CDR1 and CDR2 are ENHRY and SYGVKD. With 10 bases removed from V and 0 bases from J, the gap between germline ends came to 19 bases. CDR3 sequence: CATGLRDGRSGNTIYF. The DNA for the CDR3 is TGTGCCACTGGCCTGCGGGACGGACGCTCTGGAAACACCATATATTTT.

The V call is TRBV12-3 or TRBV12-4, the J call TRBJ1-2; D is unclear. CDR3 length equals 17 residues. V lost 0 bases to trimming and J lost 2 bases, with 16 bases between them. For the CDR3, the DNA is TGTGCCAGCAGTTTAGCGGGGTGGCAGGCCATCAACTATGGCTACACCTTC. This codes for CASSLAGWQAINYGYTF.

The chain carries TRBV5-1 and TRBJ1-6, with 7 bases fitting TRBD1. The junction had 4 bases not matched to a gene; V was cut back by 4 bases and J by 6 bases. Looked up from germline, CDR1 is SGHRS and CDR2 is YFSETQ. CDR3 length: 14 residues. This chain's CDR3 is CASSMGTANSPLHF. In DNA form, the CDR3 reads TGCGCCAGCAGCATGGGGACAGCTAATTCACCCCTCCACTTT.

This clonotype has more than one count but fewer than ten. At one end, the junction sequence differs from germline, possibly due to a read error. This rearrangement joins TRBV5-1 to TRBJ1-1; D is possibly TRBD1 (5 bases). Germline assignment: CDR1 SGHRS and CDR2 YFSETQ. This CDR3 has 14 amino acids. Here the CDR3 reads CASSLSQDNTEAFF. CDR3 sequence (DNA): TGCGCCAGCAGCCTCAGCCAGGACAACACTGAGGCTTTCTTT.

The rearrangement uses TRBV4-2 and TRBJ2-1; D might be TRBD2 (6 bases). CDR3 size: 17 residues. Germline V gene data show CDR1 as LGHNA and CDR2 as YNFKEQ. V lost 3 bases and J lost 0, with 15 bases in between. In DNA form, the CDR3 reads TGTGCCAGCAGCCAGGCCGGGACTTTGAGCTCCTACAATGAGCAGTTCTTC. Residues: CASSQAGTLSSYNEQFF.

The J gene is TRBJ2-3, the V gene TRBV20-1, with D perhaps being TRBD1 or TRBD2 (5 bases each). CDR3 length: 15 residues. V dropped 8 bases and J dropped 1 base, with 19 bases sitting between them. The germline V gene has CDR1 DFQATT and CDR2 SNEGSKA (reference sequence). CDR3 DNA sequence: TGCAGTTTCACGCCCGGGACCCTCGGCACAGATACGCAGTATTTT. Amino acids: CSFTPGTLGTDTQYF.

The rearrangement joins TRBV4-1 to TRBJ2-5; 7 nucleotides match TRBD2. Germline V gene lookup returns CDR1 MGHRA and CDR2 YSYEKL. J lost 3 bases, V lost 1 base, and 11 bases had no gene match. The CDR3 is 17 amino acids. The CDR3 sequence: CASSQASSRGRKETQYF. The CDR3 DNA sequence: TGCGCCAGCAGCCAAGCAAGTAGCCGCGGGAGAAAAGAGACCCAGTACTTC.

This clonotype was detected a few times. The chain links TRBV29-1 to TRBJ1-6; tentative D call: TRBD1 (6 bases). The germline V gene has CDR1 SQVTM and CDR2 ANQGSEA. The CDR3 runs to 16 residues. V was clipped by 1 base and J by 10 bases, with 20 bases between them. CDR3 nucleotide sequence: TGCAGCGTTGAAGTTGGGGGGACAATCCCGGACTCACCCCTCCACTTT. Encoded protein: CSVEVGGTIPDSPLHF.

The rearrangement links TRBV6-1 to TRBJ1-4; TRBD1 is a possible D gene (6 bases). The germline V gene has CDR1 MNHNS and CDR2 SASEGT. Trimming left V 6 bases short and J 8 bases short, with 19 bases between. The CDR3 length is 15 residues. The CDR3 bases are TGTGCCAGCAGCTCCCCGGACAGAGGGGGGGAAAAACTGTTTTTT. This sequence encodes CASSSPDRGGEKLFF.

The chain carries TRBV7-2 and TRBJ2-7; no clear D gene. The end of the DNA fits TRBJ2-5 better, so the J call may be wrong. The CDR3 has 16 amino acids. Germline V CDR1 and CDR2: SGHTA, FQGNSA. CDR3 residues: CASSLATRLGQETQYF. CDR3 DNA sequence: TGTGCCAGCAGCTTAGCAACGAGATTAGGCCAAGAGACCCAGTACTTC.

The chain employs TRBV5-4 and TRBJ2-3; D not resolved. Looked up from germline, CDR1 is SGHNT and CDR2 is YYREEE (reference sequence). Trimming pared 0 bases from V and 1 base from J, leaving 18 bases between. The CDR3 runs to 18 residues. The CDR3 protein is CASSLAVNRLMGTDTQYF. The CDR3 DNA follows: TGTGCCAGCAGCTTGGCAGTTAATCGTCTTATGGGCACAGATACGCAGTATTTT. Full variable domain (outside the CDR3, taken from reference TRBV5-4 and TRBJ2-3): ETGVTQSPTHLIKTRGQQVTLRCSSQSGHNTVSWYQQALGQGPQFIFQYYREEENGRGNFPPRFSGLQFPNYSSELNVNALELDDSALYLCASSLAVNRLMGTDTQYFGPGTRLTVL.

The rearrangement uses TRBV15 and TRBJ1-6, with unresolved D. Germline loops: CDR1 LNHNV, CDR2 YYDKDF (reference sequence). V was cut by 0 bases and J by 13 bases, with 7 bases left in between. The CDR3 is made up of 12 amino acids. The CDR3 DNA is TGTGCCACCAGCAGAGATCATACGCCCCTCCACTTT. It translates to CATSRDHTPLHF.

This clonotype was seen more than once but under ten times. V usage is TRBV29-1 and J usage is TRBJ2-1, with D perhaps matching TRBD1 (6 bases). V was pared by 3 bases and J by 4 bases, with 16 bases between. Germline loops: CDR1 SQVTM, CDR2 ANQGSEA. The CDR3 has 15 amino acids. The CDR3 protein is CSVDEWDIVYNEQFF. The CDR3 DNA reads as TGCAGCGTTGATGAATGGGACATTGTTTACAATGAGCAGTTCTTC.